Shown below are 19 T cell receptor beta chains from a single sample sequenced in a study of cytomegalovirus exposure and HLA in healthy donors. PCR amplification relied on 60 Vbeta primers (plus 13 Jbeta primers). Assay: immunoSEQ multiplex PCR; the TCRdb copy retains only in-frame clones and omits some. This table holds approximately 89,000 clones, more than 65% found once. What was sequenced was PBMCs. These receptor sequences come from a human donor in good health.

The J gene is TRBJ1-3, the V gene TRBV7-6; no definite D call. V dropped 5 bases and J dropped 4 bases, with 9 bases sitting between them. The CDR3 extends over 13 amino acids. The germline CDR1 and CDR2 sequences are SGHVS and FNYEAQ. The CDR3 nucleotides read TGTGCCAGCAGCGCTAACCCCGGAAACACCATATATTTT. Protein sequence: CASSANPGNTIYF.

The chain employs TRBV6-5 and TRBJ1-4; a weak D match, TRBD1 (5 bases). This CDR3 is built from 15 residues. V was cut by 6 bases and J by 0 bases, with 11 bases left in between. Germline CDR1 and CDR2: MNHEY and SVGAGI. CDR3 sequence: CASSRTRSTNEKLFF. In nucleotides, the CDR3 is TGTGCCAGCAGCCGGACACGTTCAACTAATGAAAAACTGTTTTTT.

The rearrangement joins TRBV29-1 to TRBJ1-4; 9 nucleotides line up with TRBD1. Germline V gene lookup returns CDR1 SQVTM and CDR2 ANQGSEA. V lost 7 bases, J lost 4 bases, and 7 bases stayed unmatched. The CDR3 sequence is 14 residues long. CDR3 nucleotides: TGCAGCGCCCTCCGGACAGGGGTTAATGAAAAACTGTTTTTT. Translated, it gives CSALRTGVNEKLFF. Full variable domain (remainder filled in from reference TRBV29-1 and TRBJ1-4): SAVISQKPSRDICQRGTSLTIQCQVDSQVTMMFWYRQQPGQSLTLIATANQGSEATYESGFVIDKFPISRPNLTFSTLTVSNMSPEDSSIYLCSALRTGVNEKLFFGSGTQLSVL.

The rearrangement links TRBV4-3 to TRBJ2-1; no reliable D call. The ends were cut back, 0 bases at V and 1 base at J, with 7 bases in the middle. Germline assignment: CDR1 LGHNA and CDR2 YSLEER. The CDR3 contains 15 residues. The CDR3 sequence is CASSQETPSYNEQFF. CDR3 DNA sequence: TGCGCCAGCAGCCAAGAGACACCTTCCTACAATGAGCAGTTCTTC.

The rearrangement joins TRBV6-6 to TRBJ2-1, with 8 bases fitting TRBD1. The CDR3 has 14 residues. The junction had 6 bases not matched to a gene; V was cut back by 2 bases and J by 9 bases. Germline CDR1 reads MNHNY; CDR2 reads SVGAGI (reference sequence). CDR3 DNA: TGTGCCAGCAGTTACGATGGGACAGGCGGTGAGCAGTTCTTC. This translates into CASSYDGTGGEQFF.

The V call is TRBV7-3, the J call TRBJ1-1; unclear D gene. V shed 5 bases and J shed 3 bases, with 13 bases lying between them. The germline gives CDR1 SGHTA, CDR2 FQGTGA. This CDR3 region has 14 residues. The CDR3 region has the DNA TGTGCCAGCAGCCCCGGTCTTCTTGACACTGAAGCTTTCTTT. This translates into CASSPGLLDTEAFF.

The chain combines TRBV28 with TRBJ1-6; the D is unclear. This CDR3 comprises 14 residues. Germline values: CDR1 MDHEN, CDR2 SYDVKM. Trimming left V 3 bases short and J 4 bases short, with 7 bases between. CDR3 protein: CASSFDNYNSPLHF. In DNA form, the CDR3 reads TGTGCCAGCAGTTTCGACAATTATAATTCACCCCTCCACTTT.

V and J are TRBV30 and TRBJ2-7; 8 bases match TRBD1. The CDR3 is 13 residues long. Trimming at V came to 0 bases and at J to 5 bases, leaving 3 bases not matched to a gene. Germline V gene sequence: CDR1 GTSNPN, CDR2 SVGIG (reference sequence). The chain's CDR3 is CAWSVLQGDEQYF. DNA of the CDR3: TGTGCCTGGAGTGTTTTACAGGGGGACGAGCAGTACTTC.

The V and J genes are TRBV5-4 and TRBJ2-7; a possible D gene is TRBD1 (5 bases). Germline lookup yields CDR1 SGHNT and CDR2 YYREEE (reference sequence). The CDR3 has 14 residues. Trimming removed 1 base at V and 1 base at J, with 9 bases between. The CDR3 spells CASSLTGISYEQYF. Written as DNA, the CDR3 is TGTGCCAGCAGCTTGACAGGAATATCCTACGAGCAGTACTTC.

This clone came up once. J is TRBJ1-2 and V is TRBV27; 7 bases are shared with TRBD1. This CDR3 is built from 16 residues. Germline assignment: CDR1 MNHEY and CDR2 SMNVEV (reference sequence). The J segment lost 2 bases and the V segment lost 6 bases, leaving 12 bases of the junction unmatched. The CDR3 reads CASSSTTRDSNYGYTF. CDR3 nucleotides: TGTGCCAGCAGCTCCACCACTCGGGACAGCAACTATGGCTACACCTTC.

CDR3 DNA: TGTGCCAGCAGCAAAAGACAGGGGGGGACCTACGAGCAGTACTTC. Amino acid sequence: CASSKRQGGTYEQYF. The chain recombines TRBV13 with TRBJ2-7; 9 bases match TRBD1. J gave up 2 bases and V 5 bases, and 7 bases lay outside the gene matches. CDR3 size: 15 residues. Germline V gene sequence: CDR1 PRHDT, CDR2 FYEKMQ (reference sequence).

This clone was picked up one time. The rearrangement joins TRBV28 to TRBJ1-3; D is undetermined. CDR3 length: 16 amino acids. CDR1 and CDR2 from the germline V gene are MDHEN and SYDVKM. Trimming removed 1 base from V and 0 bases from J, with 10 bases in between. CDR3 DNA: TGTGCCAGCAGTTTATCCGGGTTATCCTCTGGAAACACCATATATTTT. Translation gives CASSLSGLSSGNTIYF.

The genes are TRBV10-3 and TRBJ2-5, with 15 bases identical to TRBD2. After removal of 6 bases from V and 4 bases from J, the junction contained 12 bases not matched to a gene. Germline V gene lookup returns CDR1 ENHRY and CDR2 SYGVKD. The CDR3 has 18 residues. The CDR3 sequence is CAIRPTGTSGRNAETQYF. CDR3 sequence (DNA): TGTGCCATCAGACCCACCGGGACTAGCGGGAGGAACGCAGAGACCCAGTACTTC.

The chain links TRBV6-6 to TRBJ2-7; 8 bases agree with TRBD1. Trimming cost V 3 bases and J 2 bases; bases outside gene matches: 3. Germline V gene sequence: CDR1 MNHNY, CDR2 SVGAGI (reference sequence). The CDR3 runs to 14 residues. CDR3 nucleotide sequence: TGTGCCAGCAGTTATGGCAGGGGGCCCTACGAGCAGTACTTC. It specifies CASSYGRGPYEQYF.

In this sample, this clone turned up a few times. The chain uses TRBV6-5 and TRBJ2-1; 9 bases line up with TRBD2. This CDR3 comprises 13 residues. CDR1 and CDR2 from the germline V gene are MNHEY and SVGAGI. V lost 4 bases, J lost 9 bases, and 4 bases stayed unmatched. DNA for the CDR3: TGTGCCAGCAGTTCGGGACTAGCTGGTGAGCAGTTCTTC. Amino acids: CASSSGLAGEQFF.

V and J are TRBV13 and TRBJ2-5, with a tentative D call TRBD1 (5 bases). This CDR3 spans 19 amino acids. Trimming removed 0 bases at V and 1 base at J, with 21 bases between. CDR1 PRHDT and CDR2 FYEKMQ come from the germline V gene (reference sequence). The chain's CDR3 is CASSLGPLWGVGFQETQYF. In DNA, the CDR3 is TGTGCCAGCAGCTTAGGCCCATTATGGGGCGTGGGGTTCCAAGAGACCCAGTACTTC.

The chain has TRBV23-1 and TRBJ2-2; D gene unclear. TRBV23-1 belongs to the ORF category, with a function that is uncertain. V shed 2 bases and J shed 3 bases, with 13 bases lying between them. This CDR3 contains 16 residues. CDR3 sequence reads: CASSQRWALHTGELFF. The CDR3 nucleotides read TGCGCCAGCAGTCAACGATGGGCCCTCCACACCGGGGAGCTGTTTTTT.

V gene TRBV9 combines with J gene TRBJ1-4; the D is unclear. V shed 3 bases and J shed 8 bases, with 8 bases lying between them. In germline, CDR1 is SGDLS, CDR2 YYNGEE. The CDR3 loop spans 12 amino acids. This chain's CDR3 is CASSGLGEKLFF. CDR3 coding DNA: TGTGCCAGCAGCGGACTCGGGGAAAAACTGTTTTTT.

The rearrangement links TRBV2 to TRBJ2-3, with a tentative D call TRBD2 (6 bases). CDR1 is SNHLY and CDR2 is FYNNEI in the germline V gene. The CDR3 contains 16 residues. Trimming shortened V by 5 bases and J by 8 bases, and 23 bases separated the two germline ends. This CDR3 is CASSSHGGELTVTQYF. The CDR3 DNA reads TGTGCCAGCAGTTCCCACGGCGGGGAGTTGACCGTTACGCAGTATTTT.